The T cell receptor beta chain under discussion was sequenced for a study of blood T cell repertoires in COVID-19. This study enrolled people aged roughly 18 to 90 from about two dozen US geographic areas. Each recovered donor of Cohort 3 presented with two negative PCRs, clearance, or symptom resolution. The length of the CDR3 is 14 residues. The germline gives CDR1 DFQATT, CDR2 SNEGSKA (reference sequence). V was pared by 3 bases and J by 9 bases, with 15 bases between. Sequencing used immunoSEQ multiplex PCR; TCRdb keeps in-frame clones, though not all of them. The repertoire includes 110,000 to 150,000 clones, 75% to 90% of them detected once, and roughly 4.3% sits in the top ten.

The chain couples TRBV20-1 to TRBJ1-6; a weak D match, TRBD1 (6 bases). This TCR was sampled from a man over 45 who had recovered from COVID-19. The specimen sequenced was PBMCs or T cells enriched from blood (not recorded which). The CDR3 protein is CSASMGRGSSPLHF. Written as DNA, the CDR3 is TGCAGTGCTAGTATGGGCAGGGGATCTTCACCCCTCCACTTT.